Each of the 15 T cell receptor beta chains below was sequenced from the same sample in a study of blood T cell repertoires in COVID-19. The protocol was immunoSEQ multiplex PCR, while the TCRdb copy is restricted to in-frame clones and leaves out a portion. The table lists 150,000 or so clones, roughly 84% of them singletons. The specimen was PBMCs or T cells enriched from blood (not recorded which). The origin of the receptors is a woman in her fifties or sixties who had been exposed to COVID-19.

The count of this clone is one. The CDR3 coding sequence is TGTGCCAGCAGTGCCCCTCCCCTGGGTGCCGGGACTGAAGCTTTCTTT. It codes for CASSAPPLGAGTEAFF. This chain links TRBV6-2 or TRBV6-3 with TRBJ1-1; D not certain. The germline gives CDR1 MNHEY, CDR2 SVGEGT. This CDR3 has 16 residues. V lost 5 bases and J 5 bases, leaving 21 bases between the germline ends.

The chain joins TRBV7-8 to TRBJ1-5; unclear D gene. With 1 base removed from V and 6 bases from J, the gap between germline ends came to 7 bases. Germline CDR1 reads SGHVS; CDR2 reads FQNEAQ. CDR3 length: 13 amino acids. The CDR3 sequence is CASSLDASQPQHF. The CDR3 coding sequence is TGTGCCAGCAGCTTAGACGCGTCTCAGCCCCAGCATTTT.

Written as DNA, the CDR3 is TGTGCTAGTGGTTTGGCCGCGATGGTGGGCACGGCGACAAGACACCAATCCACAGATACGCAGTATTTT. Translated, it gives CASGLAAMVGTATRHQSTDTQYF. The chain uses TRBV12-5 and TRBJ2-3; D is ambiguous. CDR1 and CDR2 from the germline V gene are LGHNT and FRNRAP. The CDR3 covers 23 residues. V dropped 1 base and J dropped 2 bases, with 34 bases sitting between them.

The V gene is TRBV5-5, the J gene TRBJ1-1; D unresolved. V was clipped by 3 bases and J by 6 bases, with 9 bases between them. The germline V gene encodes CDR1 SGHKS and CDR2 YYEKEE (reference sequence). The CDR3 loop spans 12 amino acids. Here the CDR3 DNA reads TGTGCCAGCAGCTCCCGGGTAGCTGAAGCTTTCTTT. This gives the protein CASSSRVAEAFF.

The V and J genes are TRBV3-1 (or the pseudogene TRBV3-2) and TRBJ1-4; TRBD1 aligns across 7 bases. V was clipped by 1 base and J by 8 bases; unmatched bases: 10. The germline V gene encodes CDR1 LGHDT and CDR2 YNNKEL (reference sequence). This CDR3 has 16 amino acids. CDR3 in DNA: TGTGCCAGCAGCCAAGCCCCGCTTCCGGACAGGGAAAAACTGTTTTTT. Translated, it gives CASSQAPLPDREKLFF.

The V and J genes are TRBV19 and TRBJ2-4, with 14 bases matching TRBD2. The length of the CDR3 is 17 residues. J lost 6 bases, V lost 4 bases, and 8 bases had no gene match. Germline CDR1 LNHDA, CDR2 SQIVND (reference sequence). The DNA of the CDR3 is TGTGCCAGTAGTACCTGGACTAGCGGGGGGTCAATAAACATTCAGTACTTC. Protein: CASSTWTSGGSINIQYF.

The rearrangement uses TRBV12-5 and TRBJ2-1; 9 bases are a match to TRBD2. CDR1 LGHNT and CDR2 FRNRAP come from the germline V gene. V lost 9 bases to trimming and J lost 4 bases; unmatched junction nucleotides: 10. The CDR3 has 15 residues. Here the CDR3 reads CARGEGLAGYNEQFF. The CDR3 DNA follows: TGTGCTAGGGGTGAGGGGCTAGCGGGGTACAATGAGCAGTTCTTC.

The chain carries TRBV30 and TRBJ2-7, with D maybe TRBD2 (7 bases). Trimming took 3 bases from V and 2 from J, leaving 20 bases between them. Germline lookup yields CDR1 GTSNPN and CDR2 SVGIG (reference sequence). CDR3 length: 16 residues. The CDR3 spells CAWRGGRFLATYEQYF. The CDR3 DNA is TGTGCCTGGAGGGGGGGGCGGTTCCTAGCGACCTACGAGCAGTACTTC. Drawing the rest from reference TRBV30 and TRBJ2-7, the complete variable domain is SQTIHQWPATLVQPVGSPLSLECTVEGTSNPNLYWYRQAAGRGLQLLFYSVGIGQISSEVPQNLSASRPQDRQFILSSKKLLLSDSGFYLCAWRGGRFLATYEQYFGPGTRLTVT.

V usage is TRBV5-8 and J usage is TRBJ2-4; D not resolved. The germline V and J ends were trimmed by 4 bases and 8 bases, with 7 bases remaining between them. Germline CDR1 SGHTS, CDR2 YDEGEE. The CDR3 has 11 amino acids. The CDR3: CASSPLDIQYF. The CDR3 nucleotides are TGTGCCAGCAGCCCCCTTGACATTCAGTACTTC.

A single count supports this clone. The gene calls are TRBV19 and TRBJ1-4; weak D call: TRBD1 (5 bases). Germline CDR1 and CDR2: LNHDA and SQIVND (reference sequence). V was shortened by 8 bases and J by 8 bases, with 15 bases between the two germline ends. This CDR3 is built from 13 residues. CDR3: CASRSGSSEKLFF. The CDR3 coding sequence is TGTGCCAGTCGTTCAGGGTCCAGCGAAAAACTGTTTTTT.

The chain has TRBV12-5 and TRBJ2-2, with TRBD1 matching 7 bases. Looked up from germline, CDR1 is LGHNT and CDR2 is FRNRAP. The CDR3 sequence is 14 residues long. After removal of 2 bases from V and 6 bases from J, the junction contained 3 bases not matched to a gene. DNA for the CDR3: TGTGCTAGTGGTTTGAGACAGGGCGCCGGGGAGCTGTTTTTT. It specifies CASGLRQGAGELFF.

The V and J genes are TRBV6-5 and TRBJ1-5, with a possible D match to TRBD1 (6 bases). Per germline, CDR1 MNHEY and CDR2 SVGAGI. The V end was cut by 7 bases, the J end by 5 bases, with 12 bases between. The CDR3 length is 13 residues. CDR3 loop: CASTLNRDQPQHF. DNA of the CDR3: TGTGCCAGCACCCTAAACAGGGATCAGCCCCAGCATTTT.

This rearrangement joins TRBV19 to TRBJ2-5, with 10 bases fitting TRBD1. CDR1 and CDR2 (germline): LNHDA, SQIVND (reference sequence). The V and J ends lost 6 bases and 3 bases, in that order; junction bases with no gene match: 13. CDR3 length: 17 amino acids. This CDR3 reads CASSPWGGQGSKETQYF. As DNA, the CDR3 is TGTGCCAGTAGCCCTTGGGGGGGACAGGGGTCCAAAGAGACCCAGTACTTC.

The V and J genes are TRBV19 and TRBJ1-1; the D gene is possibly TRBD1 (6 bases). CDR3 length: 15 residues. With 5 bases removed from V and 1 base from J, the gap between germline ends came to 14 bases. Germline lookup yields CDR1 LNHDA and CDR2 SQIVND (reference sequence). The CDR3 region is CASSPKRGANTEAFF. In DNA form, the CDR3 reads TGTGCCAGTAGTCCCAAACGGGGGGCGAACACTGAAGCTTTCTTT.

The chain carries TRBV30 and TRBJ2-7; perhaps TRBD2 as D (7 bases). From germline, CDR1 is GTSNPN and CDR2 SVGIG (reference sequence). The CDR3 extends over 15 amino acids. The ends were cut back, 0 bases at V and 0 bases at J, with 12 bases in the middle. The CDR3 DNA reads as TGTGCCTGGAGTGTACTGGCGGGGGCCTCCTACGAGCAGTACTTC. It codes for CAWSVLAGASYEQYF.